This T cell receptor beta chain was observed in a study of TIL therapy for anti-PD-1-resistant metastatic lung cancer. The time point is: pre-treatment sample, taken before nivolumab and TIL therapy. The libraries were made with immunoSEQ v3. The repertoire was sequenced with immunoSEQ multiplex PCR; TCRdb's copy has only in-frame clones and lacks some. This sample has about 36,000 clones, with about 70% found just once. This CDR3 has 12 amino acids. Germline CDR1 and CDR2: SQVTM and ANQGSEA. The ends lost 7 bases at V and 2 bases at J; junction bases unmatched: 4. This TCR derives from a person between 25 and 79 years old with non-small cell lung cancer. The V gene is TRBV29-1, the J gene TRBJ2-5; TRBD2 matches 7 bases. The specimen was blood, collected at baseline. This CDR3 reads CSAGGGQETQYF. CDR3 sequence (DNA): TGCAGCGCTGGGGGGGGGCAAGAGACCCAGTACTTC.